The 7 T cell receptor beta chains below all came from one sample that was sequenced in a study of OX40 agonist ivuxolimab in advanced cancers. This table comes from immunoSEQ multiplex PCR, and its TCRdb copy is limited to in-frame clones, with some not included. The profile covers 17,000 or so clones, with around 86% appearing a single time and approximately 12% taken by the ten largest. The sequences come from CD4+ or CD8+ T cells sorted from blood, collected in a trial of the OX40 agonist ivuxolimab. The source of these receptors is an adult with an advanced solid tumor such as melanoma, head and neck, liver or kidney cancer.

This chain uses TRBV5-1 with TRBJ2-1; possibly TRBD2 for D (6 bases). Germline V gene sequence: CDR1 SGHRS, CDR2 YFSETQ. The ends were cut back, 4 bases at V and 7 bases at J, with 12 bases in the middle. The CDR3 is 13 residues long. The CDR3 is CASSPRRANEQFF. Written as DNA, the CDR3 is TGCGCCAGCAGCCCCCGGAGGGCGAATGAGCAGTTCTTC. The full variable domain, with the rest looked up from reference TRBV5-1 and TRBJ2-1, is KAGVTQTPRYLIKTRGQQVTLSCSPISGHRSVSWYQQTPGQGLQFLFEYFSETQRNKGNFPGRFSGRQFSNSRSEMNVSTLELGDSALYLCASSPRRANEQFFGPGTRLTVL.

In its sample, this clone is medium-sized. The chain joins TRBV5-6 to TRBJ1-1, with D possibly TRBD1 on 5 matching bases. Germline CDR1 and CDR2: SGHDT and YYEEEE. Trimming removed 4 bases at V and 4 bases at J, with 20 bases between. This CDR3 contains 16 residues. The CDR3 sequence: CASSLGQWLGGTEAFF. In DNA, the CDR3 is TGTGCCAGCAGCCTAGGACAATGGCTCGGGGGCACTGAAGCTTTCTTT.

The chain couples TRBV4-1 to TRBJ1-3; maybe TRBD1 (5 bases). Trimming removed 3 bases from V and 0 bases from J, with 15 bases in between. The CDR3 is 17 amino acids. Germline-derived CDR1 and CDR2 are MGHRA and YSYEKL. The CDR3 is CASSQVARGPSGNTIYF. The CDR3 DNA follows: TGCGCCAGCAGCCAGGTAGCTAGGGGACCCTCTGGAAACACCATATATTTT.

V and J are TRBV10-3 and TRBJ1-3, with no clear D. This CDR3 has 15 residues. The germline V gene encodes CDR1 ENHRY and CDR2 SYGVKD. V lost 5 bases and J lost 0, with 11 bases in between. The CDR3 region has the DNA TGTGCCATCAGTAGCTCGGGCTACTCTGGAAACACCATATATTTT. Its translation: CAISSSGYSGNTIYF.

This chain joins TRBV4-2 and TRBJ2-3; D possibly corresponds to TRBD1 (5 bases). V lost 4 bases and J 5 bases, leaving 7 bases between the germline ends. The V gene's germline CDR1 is LGHNA and CDR2 YNFKEQ. The CDR3 spans 12 residues. The CDR3 DNA reads as TGTGCCAGCAGCCCAGGGATAGATACGCAGTATTTT. This translates into CASSPGIDTQYF.

The V gene is TRBV5-1, the J gene TRBJ2-2, with TRBD1 matching 8 bases. Germline values: CDR1 SGHRS, CDR2 YFSETQ. V was pared by 0 bases and J by 5 bases, with 3 bases of the junction left unmatched. The CDR3 totals 15 residues. For the CDR3, the DNA is TGCGCCAGCAGCTTGGAGGACAGGGAAACCGGGGAGCTGTTTTTT. Encoded protein: CASSLEDRETGELFF.

The chain recombines TRBV29-1 with TRBJ1-5, with 9 bases lining up with TRBD1. This CDR3 is 14 amino acids long. V shed 4 bases and J 4 bases; nucleotides not matched to a gene: 5. Germline V lookup: CDR1 SQVTM, CDR2 ANQGSEA. The CDR3 bases are TGCAGCGTTGTGGGGACAGGGCCAAATCAGCCCCAGCATTTT. This sequence encodes CSVVGTGPNQPQHF.